A single sample is the source of the 21 T cell receptor beta chains below, sequenced in a study of early T cells in non-severe SARS-CoV-2 infection. TCRdb reprocessed the 5' RACE reads with MiXCR, giving one entry per CDR3 protein. The data hold some 36,000 distinct CDR3 sequences, with roughly 6% observed a single time. The sequenced sample consisted of whole blood. The source of these receptors is an adult who was a healthcare worker with PCR-confirmed SARS-CoV-2 infection or an uninfected control (not recorded which).

Here the CDR3 DNA reads TGTGCCAGCAGCTTAGATCGTCTAGCGGGAATACGTGAGCAGTTCTTC. It is translated as CASSLDRLAGIREQFF. The chain couples TRBV7-6 to TRBJ2-1; 9 bases agree with TRBD2. J was trimmed by 9 bases and V by 1 base; bases with no gene match: 10. CDR3 length: 16 residues. The V gene's germline CDR1 is SGHVS and CDR2 FNYEAQ.

This clonotype has a count of ten or more. CDR3 sequence (DNA): TGTGCCAGCAGCACCTGGGGGACCCCCACAGATACGCAGTATTTT. It specifies CASSTWGTPTDTQYF. V gene TRBV9 combines with J gene TRBJ2-3; TRBD1 or TRBD2 may be the D gene (5 bases each). CDR3 length equals 15 residues. The V gene's germline CDR1 is SGDLS and CDR2 YYNGEE. V shed 4 bases and J shed 2 bases, with 14 bases lying between them.

This clonotype was counted only a few times. This chain uses TRBV29-1 with TRBJ2-1; D unresolved. CDR1 and CDR2 (germline): SQVTM, ANQGSEA. The CDR3 covers 13 residues. Trimming took 2 bases from V and 4 from J, leaving 9 bases between them. CDR3 DNA: TGCAGCGTTGAAAAGACCCGGTACAATGAGCAGTTCTTC. It codes for CSVEKTRYNEQFF.

This clonotype was detected ten times or more. The gene calls are TRBV4-1 and TRBJ2-3; perhaps TRBD2 as D (5 bases). Germline lookup yields CDR1 MGHRA and CDR2 YSYEKL. The V gene lost 1 base and the J gene lost 0 bases, with 11 bases spanning the gap. CDR3 length: 16 amino acids. The CDR3 here is CASSQGLRVSTDTQYF. CDR3 nucleotide sequence: TGCGCCAGCAGCCAAGGTCTGCGGGTTAGCACAGATACGCAGTATTTT.

This clonotype was recorded many times. The chain carries TRBV4-3 and TRBJ2-1; D gene ambiguous. Trimming stripped 0 bases from V and 5 bases from J, with 14 bases between. The CDR3 loop spans 16 amino acids. CDR1 LGHNA and CDR2 YSLEER come from the germline V gene. The CDR3 DNA reads as TGCGCCAGCAGCCAAGACCGTGCCGGTCGGAACAATGAGCAGTTCTTC. Protein product: CASSQDRAGRNNEQFF.

V usage is TRBV15 and J usage is TRBJ1-1; D is possibly TRBD1 (5 bases). The V and J ends lost 11 bases and 2 bases respectively, with 21 bases between them. The CDR3 extends over 15 amino acids. From germline, CDR1 is LNHNV and CDR2 YYDKDF (reference sequence). This CDR3 is CAVRRDPLFNTEAFF. The CDR3 region has the DNA TGTGCCGTAAGAAGGGACCCTCTCTTTAACACTGAAGCTTTCTTT.

The chain combines TRBV29-1 with TRBJ1-2; D perhaps matches TRBD1 (5 bases). In germline, CDR1 is SQVTM, CDR2 ANQGSEA. This CDR3 contains 12 residues. The CDR3 sequence is CSVLGGGYGYTF. Written as DNA, the CDR3 is TGCAGTGTACTCGGTGGGGGCTATGGCTACACCTTC.

This clonotype was recorded at least ten times. The V and J genes are TRBV7-3 and TRBJ2-7; TRBD1 agrees at 11 bases. CDR3 length: 16 amino acids. The V segment lost 6 bases and the J segment 2 bases; nucleotides outside the gene matches: 9. CDR1 is SGHTA, CDR2 FQGTGA, per germline. CDR3 sequence (DNA): TGTGCCAGCAGTCAAGAACCGGGACAGGGGGCCTACGAGCAGTACTTC. Protein sequence: CASSQEPGQGAYEQYF.

This rearrangement joins TRBV15 to TRBJ2-5, with D hard to call. The CDR3 contains 12 residues. V shed 5 bases and J shed 5 bases, with 9 bases lying between them. CDR1 is LNHNV and CDR2 is YYDKDF in the germline V gene (reference sequence). The CDR3, as DNA: TGTGCCACCAGCGAATTCTCGGAGACCCAGTACTTC. Encoded protein: CATSEFSETQYF.

This clonotype was counted ten times or more. V usage is TRBV28 and J usage is TRBJ1-2, with TRBD1 as a possible D gene (5 bases). In germline, CDR1 is MDHEN, CDR2 SYDVKM. Deletions cut 3 bases from V and 3 bases from J, with 17 bases between. This CDR3 region has 16 residues. This chain's CDR3 is CASSFMPYRSYYGYTF. CDR3 sequence (DNA): TGTGCCAGCAGTTTCATGCCCTACAGGTCTTACTATGGCTACACCTTC.

This clonotype was seen once. The genes are TRBV14 and TRBJ2-1; TRBD2 matches at 10 bases. The germline V gene encodes CDR1 SGHDN and CDR2 FVKESK. This CDR3 is 15 amino acids long. With V trimmed by 2 bases and J by 4 bases, 2 bases remained unmatched. DNA of the CDR3: TGTGCCAGCAGCCAAATAGCGGGAGGATACAATGAGCAGTTCTTC. Translation: CASSQIAGGYNEQFF.

The table lists this clonotype with many counts. The V gene is TRBV5-5, the J gene TRBJ1-6; the D gene is possibly TRBD1 (6 bases). With 0 bases removed from V and 5 bases from J, the gap between germline ends came to 6 bases. This CDR3 region has 14 residues. Germline V gene sequence: CDR1 SGHKS, CDR2 YYEKEE (reference sequence). The CDR3 nucleotides read TGTGCCAGCAGCTTGGCAGGGGATAATTCACCCCTCCACTTT. Amino acids: CASSLAGDNSPLHF.

In this sample, this clonotype turned up many times. V usage is TRBV7-6 and J usage is TRBJ2-7; tentatively, D is TRBD1 or TRBD2 (5 bases each). Looked up from germline, CDR1 is SGHVS and CDR2 is FNYEAQ. CDR3 length: 15 residues. The V gene lost 5 bases and the J gene lost 2 bases, with 16 bases spanning the gap. The DNA for the CDR3 is TGTGCCAGCAGCAAGGGACCCTCGATGACCTACGAGCAGTACTTC. This gives the protein CASSKGPSMTYEQYF.

There are many counts of this clonotype. This sequence joins TRBV7-2 and TRBJ2-1; weak D call: TRBD1 (6 bases). This CDR3 contains 18 residues. Trimming left V 1 base short and J 0 bases short, with 16 bases between. Germline V gene sequence: CDR1 SGHTA, CDR2 FQGNSA. CDR3: CASSLDRVMVSSYNEQFF. The CDR3 bases are TGTGCCAGCAGCTTAGACAGGGTTATGGTGAGCTCCTACAATGAGCAGTTCTTC.

The table lists this clonotype with a count of one. This rearrangement joins TRBV20-1 to TRBJ2-1; D not certain. The CDR3 is 12 amino acids. Trimming left V 6 bases short and J 4 bases short, with 10 bases between. Germline V lookup: CDR1 DFQATT, CDR2 SNEGSKA (reference sequence). CDR3 sequence reads: CSARGSYNEQFF. CDR3 DNA: TGCAGTGCCCGCGGTTCGTACAATGAGCAGTTCTTC.

About this clonotype: Being one base from a much bigger clone, this may be a read error. The chain employs TRBV12-3 or TRBV12-4 and TRBJ2-2; no reliable D call. CDR3 length: 14 residues. The V end was cut by 7 bases, the J end by 0 bases, with 9 bases between. CDR3: CASTSSANTGELFF. CDR3 sequence (DNA): TGTGCCAGCACTTCTAGTGCGAACACCGGGGAGCTGTTTTTT.

The chain uses TRBV2 and TRBJ2-7; D perhaps matches TRBD1 (7 bases). Deletions cut 8 bases from V and 6 bases from J, with 23 bases between. CDR3 length equals 15 residues. Germline loops: CDR1 SNHLY, CDR2 FYNNEI. The CDR3 DNA is TGTGCCAGCGCTACCCAGGGGGGTAACTCGGGCGAGCAGTACTTC. Amino acid sequence: CASATQGGNSGEQYF. Complete variable domain (other parts from reference TRBV2 and TRBJ2-7): EPEVTQTPSHQVTQMGQEVILRCVPISNHLYFYWYRQILGQKVEFLVSFYNNEISEKSEIFDDQFSVERPDGSNFTLKIRSTKLEDSAMYFCASATQGGNSGEQYFGPGTRLTVT.

This clonotype has only a few counts. The genes are TRBV7-8 and TRBJ2-1; TRBD2 might be the D (6 bases). V was trimmed by 5 bases and J by 6 bases, leaving 23 bases between them. Germline assignment: CDR1 SGHVS and CDR2 FQNEAQ. There are 17 residues in the CDR3. The CDR3 sequence is CASSPWVAGPTFNEQFF. The CDR3 nucleotides read TGTGCCAGCAGCCCTTGGGTGGCGGGACCAACCTTCAATGAGCAGTTCTTC.

This clonotype was counted at least ten times. V is TRBV28 and J is TRBJ2-7; the match to TRBD1 covers 9 bases. CDR3 length: 16 amino acids. J gave up 3 bases and V 6 bases, and 12 bases lay outside the gene matches. The germline gives CDR1 MDHEN, CDR2 SYDVKM. The CDR3: CASSLPGTGGSYEQYF. CDR3 coding DNA: TGTGCCAGCAGCCTCCCGGGAACAGGGGGCAGCTACGAGCAGTACTTC.

J is TRBJ2-1 and V is TRBV3-1; D possibly corresponds to TRBD1 (6 bases). CDR3 length: 13 amino acids. Germline CDR1 and CDR2: LGHDT and YNNKEL (reference sequence). Between the trimmed V and J ends, which lost 8 bases and 8 bases, there was a span of 16 bases. The CDR3 coding sequence is TGTGCCAGCGGAGCTTGGGGGCCCGATGAGCAGTTCTTC. This sequence encodes CASGAWGPDEQFF.

This clonotype has a count of ten or more. CDR3 residues: CATSTPGVSEAFF. As DNA, the CDR3 is TGTGCCACCAGCACCCCAGGGGTCTCTGAAGCTTTCTTT. The chain combines TRBV15 with TRBJ1-1, with D possibly matching TRBD1 (6 bases). The CDR3 loop spans 13 amino acids. CDR1 is LNHNV, CDR2 YYDKDF, per germline (reference sequence). Trimming shortened V by 4 bases and J by 6 bases, and 12 bases separated the two germline ends.